This passage covers 2 T cell receptor beta chains from one sample sequenced in a study of T cells in Graves' hyperthyroidism and ophthalmopathy. Amplified TCR beta CDR3 regions derived from RNA transcripts. Initially, a first-round RT-PCR of the TCR CDR3 employed the HTBI primer set. TCRdb fed the multiplex PCR reads into MiXCR, producing one record per CDR3 protein. The repertoire holds 490,000 or so distinct CDR3 sequences, with 22% as singletons. The sample consisted of blood. The receptors shown here come from a woman aged 70-85 years with Graves' ophthalmopathy.

Only a few counts were recorded for this clonotype. This sequence joins TRBV6-1 and TRBJ1-4, with D uncertain. The V and J ends lost 7 bases and 4 bases respectively, with 19 bases between them. Germline CDR1 and CDR2: MNHNS and SASEGT. The CDR3 is made up of 16 amino acids. The CDR3 DNA is TGTGCCAGCAACCCGAGGAGGGATAGAAATAATGAAAAACTGTTTTTT. This codes for CASNPRRDRNNEKLFF.

The V gene is TRBV4-1, the J gene TRBJ2-1; 12 nucleotides agree with TRBD2. With 4 bases clipped from V and 5 bases from J, the junction kept 3 bases outside the gene matches. The CDR3 spans 15 residues. Per germline, CDR1 MGHRA and CDR2 YSYEKL. CDR3 protein: CASSPRTSGNNEQFF. CDR3 coding DNA: TGCGCCAGCAGCCCTCGGACTAGCGGGAACAATGAGCAGTTCTTC.